This entry features one TCR beta chain sequence. Antigen specificity is unknown. This entry belongs to a study of cytomegalovirus exposure and HLA in healthy donors. Study overall: A prior analysis found about 110 million unique TCR beta sequences from 170 million or so T cells. Findings of the study overall: The study recorded 150 to 200 TCR beta chains that were cytomegalovirus-associated. TRBV6-2, TRBV6-3 and some other V segments were excluded as indistinguishable. Sequence variants that were highly shared formed a cluster that was likely a sequencing artifact.

The PCR used 60 Vbeta and 13 Jbeta primers. TCRdb keeps only in-frame clones here, not all; method: immunoSEQ multiplex PCR. The sample includes 150,000 to 200,000 clones, 75% seen only once; the top ten take about 11%. CDR1 and CDR2 (germline): MDHEN, SYDVKM. There are 15 residues in the CDR3. The trim removed 5 bases at V and 0 bases at J, leaving 4 bases unmatched. The gene calls are TRBV28 and TRBJ2-1, with TRBD1 identical over 7 bases. This receptor was obtained from a man between 18 and 35 years old in good health and CMV-seropositive. Specimen: PBMCs. The CDR3: CASSNQGVSYNEQFF. The DNA of the CDR3 is TGTGCCAGCAGTAATCAGGGGGTCTCCTACAATGAGCAGTTCTTC. Full variable domain (outside the CDR3, taken from reference TRBV28 and TRBJ2-1): DVKVTQSSRYLVKRTGEKVFLECVQDMDHENMFWYRQDPGLGLRLIYFSYDVKMKEKGDIPEGYSVSREKKERFSLILESASTNQTSMYLCASSNQGVSYNEQFFGPGTRLTVL.